The sequence of this T cell receptor (beta chain) was determined in a study of blood T cell repertoires in COVID-19. As for the study in general: PBMCs, B-cell-depleted T cells, or T cells provided the cDNA or gDNA that made up the material.

Authors' data handling: Counts of nucleated cells, estimated from reference gene primer amplification, were obtained. Data came from immunoSEQ multiplex PCR; TCRdb stores just in-frame clones and leaves some out. That table gives V, J and clone size, and the DNA gave D and trimming. The sample lists about 74,000 clones, 78% occurring once. After removal of 0 bases from V and 3 bases from J, the junction contained 4 bases not matched to a gene. The CDR3 length is 16 residues. From germline, CDR1 is SGHVS and CDR2 FQNEAQ. This sequence was found in a human donor in a cohort sampled during active COVID-19. The source material was peripheral blood. The chain combines TRBV7-8 with TRBJ1-3, with 8 bases that match TRBD1. The DNA for the CDR3 is TGTGCCAGCAGCTTAGCCGGGACAGGTATTGGAAACACCATATATTTT. Translation gives CASSLAGTGIGNTIYF.